This is a list of T cell receptor beta chains from one sample in a study of blood T cell repertoires in COVID-19. Produced via immunoSEQ multiplex PCR; TCRdb's table is partial and in-frame only. The table lists 200,000 to 250,000 clones, about nine tenths of them singletons. Sequenced sample: PBMCs or T cells enriched from blood (not recorded which). All receptors derive from a woman aged 40 to 55 with acute COVID-19. The CDR3 runs from the conserved cysteine through the conserved F or W. Fields, in order: V gene, D gene, J gene, CDR3 length, clone size, CDR3 DNA, CDR3 protein. D genes are given only for firm matches. Clone size appears in some rows only: once, few, many, or a class for an expanded clone.

v_gene: TRBV18
d_gene: NA
j_gene: TRBJ1-5
len: 13
abundance: NA
CDR3nt: TGTGCCAGCTCACTGCAGGAGGATCAGCCCCAGCATTTT
CDR3aa: CASSLQEDQPQHF

v_gene: TRBV6-5
d_gene: TRBD1
j_gene: TRBJ2-3
len: 15
abundance: NA
CDR3nt: TGTGCCAGCAGTATAACCGGGACAGTGGTCGATGTGCAGTATTTT
CDR3aa: CASSITGTVVDVQYF

v_gene: TRBV7-6
d_gene: NA
j_gene: TRBJ1-3
len: 16
abundance: NA
CDR3nt: TGTGCCAGCAGCTTAGGACAGATAGGCTCTGGAAACACCATATATTTT
CDR3aa: CASSLGQIGSGNTIYF

v_gene: TRBV21-1
d_gene: NA
j_gene: TRBJ2-7
len: 15
abundance: NA
CDR3nt: TGTGCCAGCAGCCACAGGGGGCTTAATACCTACGAGCAGTACTTC
CDR3aa: CASSHRGLNTYEQYF

v_gene: TRBV6-5
d_gene: TRBD1
j_gene: TRBJ1-4
len: 15
abundance: NA
CDR3nt: TGTGCCAGCAGTAGAACCGGGACAGGGGGTGAAAAACTGTTTTTT
CDR3aa: CASSRTGTGGEKLFF

v_gene: TRBV15
d_gene: NA
j_gene: TRBJ1-2
len: 15
abundance: few
CDR3nt: TGTGCCACCAGCAGTCCTGGGGGGGGGCGTGACGGCTACACCTTC
CDR3aa: CATSSPGGGRDGYTF

v_gene: TRBV29-1
d_gene: NA
j_gene: TRBJ1-2
len: 14
abundance: NA
CDR3nt: TGCAGCGTTGAATCTGGGGGCGCTGGTTATGGCTACACCTTC
CDR3aa: CSVESGGAGYGYTF

v_gene: TRBV30
d_gene: NA
j_gene: TRBJ2-6
len: 13
abundance: NA
CDR3nt: TGTGCCTACGCGATATCTGGGGCCAACGTCCTGACTTTC
CDR3aa: CAYAISGANVLTF

v_gene: TRBV19
d_gene: NA
j_gene: TRBJ1-2
len: 15
abundance: NA
CDR3nt: TGTGCCAGTAGTATCTCCCTTTCTGCTAACTATGGCTACACCTTC
CDR3aa: CASSISLSANYGYTF

v_gene: TRBV9
d_gene: NA
j_gene: TRBJ1-2
len: 12
abundance: NA
CDR3nt: TGTGCCAGCACGGCGGACAGCTATGGCTACACCTTC
CDR3aa: CASTADSYGYTF

v_gene: TRBV5-4
d_gene: NA
j_gene: TRBJ2-2
len: 16
abundance: NA
CDR3nt: TGTGCCAGCAGCTTTTCCCAGGGGAGTAACACCGGGGAGCTGTTTTTT
CDR3aa: CASSFSQGSNTGELFF

v_gene: TRBV13
d_gene: TRBD1
j_gene: TRBJ2-3
len: 15
abundance: NA
CDR3nt: TGTGCCAGCAGCTCTCCGGGACAGCACACAGATACGCAGTATTTT
CDR3aa: CASSSPGQHTDTQYF

v_gene: TRBV18
d_gene: TRBD1
j_gene: TRBJ2-1
len: 16
abundance: NA
CDR3nt: TGTGCCAGCTCACCACTAACAGGGGCAGACTACAATGAGCAGTTCTTC
CDR3aa: CASSPLTGADYNEQFF

v_gene: TRBV18
d_gene: TRBD2
j_gene: TRBJ2-5
len: 14
abundance: few
CDR3nt: TGTGCCAGCTCACTCGGACTAGCTAAAGAGACCCAGTACTTC
CDR3aa: CASSLGLAKETQYF

v_gene: TRBV6-6
d_gene: NA
j_gene: TRBJ2-1
len: 20
abundance: once
CDR3nt: TGTGCCAGCAGCTATTCAAAGGGCAGGGTTAAATCGAGCTCCTACAATGAGCAGTTCTTC
CDR3aa: CASSYSKGRVKSSSYNEQFF

v_gene: TRBV7-9
d_gene: NA
j_gene: TRBJ1-2
len: 12
abundance: NA
CDR3nt: TGTGCCAGCAGCTTAGGGACAGCCGACTACACCTTC
CDR3aa: CASSLGTADYTF

v_gene: TRBV4-3
d_gene: NA
j_gene: TRBJ1-5
len: 14
abundance: NA
CDR3nt: TGCGCCAGCAGCCAAGAAGCGAGCAATCAGCCCCAGCATTTT
CDR3aa: CASSQEASNQPQHF

v_gene: TRBV7-2
d_gene: TRBD1
j_gene: TRBJ1-3
len: 16
abundance: NA
CDR3nt: TGTGCCAGCAGGCCTACAGGGGGGCCCTCTGGAAACACCATATATTTT
CDR3aa: CASRPTGGPSGNTIYF

v_gene: TRBV12-5
d_gene: TRBD1
j_gene: TRBJ1-6
len: 18
abundance: NA
CDR3nt: TGTGCTAGTGGTTTGGGGTACCGGGACAGGCGGCAAAATTCACCCCTCCACTTT
CDR3aa: CASGLGYRDRRQNSPLHF

v_gene: TRBV11-2
d_gene: NA
j_gene: TRBJ2-7
len: 13
abundance: NA
CDR3nt: TGTGCCAGCAGCTTAGATCGTAACTACGAGCAGTACTTC
CDR3aa: CASSLDRNYEQYF

v_gene: TRBV3-1/TRBV3-2
d_gene: TRBD2
j_gene: TRBJ2-3
len: 16
abundance: once
CDR3nt: TGTGCCAGCAGCCGCTTGGGACTAGAGAGCACAGATACGCAGTATTTT
CDR3aa: CASSRLGLESTDTQYF

v_gene: TRBV30
d_gene: TRBD1
j_gene: TRBJ1-5
len: 14
abundance: NA
CDR3nt: TGTGCCTGGAGGGACAGGAATAGCAATCAGCCCCAGCATTTT
CDR3aa: CAWRDRNSNQPQHF

v_gene: TRBV10-3
d_gene: TRBD2
j_gene: TRBJ2-1
len: 14
abundance: NA
CDR3nt: TGTGCCATCGGTGAAACTAGCGGGGCCAATGAGCAGTTCTTC
CDR3aa: CAIGETSGANEQFF

v_gene: TRBV2
d_gene: TRBD1
j_gene: TRBJ2-5
len: 16
abundance: once
CDR3nt: TGTGCCAGCAGCCTTCCGGGACAGCGTTTGGTAGGGACCCAGTACTTC
CDR3aa: CASSLPGQRLVGTQYF

v_gene: TRBV9
d_gene: NA
j_gene: TRBJ2-6
len: 15
abundance: NA
CDR3nt: TGTGCCAGTCAGGACAGTCCCTCTGGGGCCAACGTCCTGACTTTC
CDR3aa: CASQDSPSGANVLTF

v_gene: TRBV18
d_gene: NA
j_gene: TRBJ1-1
len: 16
abundance: NA
CDR3nt: TGTGCCAGCTCACCAGCGGGGCCGGGACTGAACACTGAAGCTTTCTTT
CDR3aa: CASSPAGPGLNTEAFF

v_gene: TRBV18
d_gene: NA
j_gene: TRBJ2-7
len: 14
abundance: few
CDR3nt: TGTGCCAGCTCATCGGAGGCTCTAATCTACGAGCAGTACTTC
CDR3aa: CASSSEALIYEQYF

v_gene: TRBV7-9
d_gene: NA
j_gene: TRBJ2-7
len: 17
abundance: NA
CDR3nt: TGTGCCAGCAGCTTAGGCGGGGACAGTGAGTATTCCTACGAGCAGTACTTC
CDR3aa: CASSLGGDSEYSYEQYF

v_gene: TRBV5-6
d_gene: TRBD1
j_gene: TRBJ1-5
len: 16
abundance: NA
CDR3nt: TGTGCCAGCAGCTCGTCAGGGGGCTTTGGCAATCAGCCCCAGCATTTT
CDR3aa: CASSSSGGFGNQPQHF

v_gene: TRBV4-1
d_gene: TRBD2
j_gene: TRBJ2-3
len: 17
abundance: few
CDR3nt: TGCGCCAGCAGCCGGGAACTAGCGGGGGGCATCCCAGATACGCAGTATTTT
CDR3aa: CASSRELAGGIPDTQYF

v_gene: TRBV2
d_gene: TRBD1
j_gene: TRBJ1-2
len: 13
abundance: NA
CDR3nt: TGTGCCAGCAGGTCGACAGGGAACTATGGCTACACCTTC
CDR3aa: CASRSTGNYGYTF

v_gene: TRBV15
d_gene: NA
j_gene: TRBJ2-1
len: 14
abundance: NA
CDR3nt: TGTGCCACCAGCAAGACTAGTCAGCTAGGGGAGCAGTTCTTC
CDR3aa: CATSKTSQLGEQFF

v_gene: TRBV27
d_gene: TRBD2
j_gene: TRBJ2-5
len: 18
abundance: NA
CDR3nt: TGTGCCAGCAGTTTATACCCCCTGGCGGGGGGCTCCCAAGAGACCCAGTACTTC
CDR3aa: CASSLYPLAGGSQETQYF

v_gene: TRBV5-4
d_gene: NA
j_gene: TRBJ1-6
len: 17
abundance: NA
CDR3nt: TGTGCCAGCAGCTTGGGTGCGGGGGCGGTTTATAATTCACCCCTCCACTTT
CDR3aa: CASSLGAGAVYNSPLHF

v_gene: TRBV7-3
d_gene: TRBD2
j_gene: TRBJ2-6
len: 19
abundance: NA
CDR3nt: TGTGCCAGCAGCCTACGGGGGGGCTCTCCCGGCTCTGGGGCCAACGTCCTGACTTTC
CDR3aa: CASSLRGGSPGSGANVLTF

v_gene: TRBV5-1
d_gene: TRBD1
j_gene: TRBJ2-1
len: 15
abundance: NA
CDR3nt: TGCGCCAGCAGCACCGGGACAGGGTGGGTCAATGAGCAGTTCTTC
CDR3aa: CASSTGTGWVNEQFF

v_gene: TRBV7-9
d_gene: TRBD2
j_gene: TRBJ2-5
len: 15
abundance: once
CDR3nt: TGTGCCAGCACTCCCGGGGGGACCGGAAAAGAGACCCAGTACTTC
CDR3aa: CASTPGGTGKETQYF

v_gene: TRBV19
d_gene: NA
j_gene: TRBJ1-1
len: 10
abundance: once
CDR3nt: TGTGCCAGTAGTGCGGCTGAAGCTTTCTTT
CDR3aa: CASSAAEAFF

v_gene: TRBV5-1
d_gene: NA
j_gene: TRBJ1-6
len: 14
abundance: NA
CDR3nt: TGCGCCAGCAGCTTGGTGGGGGCTTCTTCACCCCTCCACTTT
CDR3aa: CASSLVGASSPLHF

v_gene: TRBV19
d_gene: NA
j_gene: TRBJ1-1
len: 14
abundance: NA
CDR3nt: TGTGCCAGTAGATTTGACAGCATGAACACTGAAGCTTTCTTT
CDR3aa: CASRFDSMNTEAFF

v_gene: TRBV3-1/TRBV3-2
d_gene: NA
j_gene: TRBJ1-3
len: 16
abundance: NA
CDR3nt: TGTGCCAGCAGCCTCTCGACACCATCAAGGGGAAACACCATATATTTT
CDR3aa: CASSLSTPSRGNTIYF

v_gene: TRBV30
d_gene: TRBD1
j_gene: TRBJ1-2
len: 15
abundance: NA
CDR3nt: TGTGCCGGCGGGACAGAACACGATATTAACTATGGCTACACCTTC
CDR3aa: CAGGTEHDINYGYTF

v_gene: TRBV9
d_gene: TRBD1
j_gene: TRBJ1-1
len: 14
abundance: NA
CDR3nt: TGTGCCAGCAGCACGACAGGGTTGAACACTGAAGCTTTCTTT
CDR3aa: CASSTTGLNTEAFF

v_gene: TRBV7-3
d_gene: NA
j_gene: TRBJ1-1
len: 15
abundance: NA
CDR3nt: TGTGCCAGCAGCTTAATAAGGGGCTTGAACACTGAAGCTTTCTTT
CDR3aa: CASSLIRGLNTEAFF

v_gene: TRBV4-3
d_gene: NA
j_gene: TRBJ2-1
len: 17
abundance: NA
CDR3nt: TGCGCCAGCAGCGACGCATGGGAAACTAGCTCCTACAATGAGCAGTTCTTC
CDR3aa: CASSDAWETSSYNEQFF

v_gene: TRBV29-1
d_gene: TRBD1
j_gene: TRBJ1-2
len: 13
abundance: NA
CDR3nt: TGCAGCGTGTGGACAGGGGGCGACTATGGCTACACCTTC
CDR3aa: CSVWTGGDYGYTF

v_gene: TRBV19
d_gene: TRBD2
j_gene: TRBJ2-3
len: 15
abundance: once
CDR3nt: TGTGCCAGTAGTATGCGGGGGGGGTACACAGATACGCAGTATTTT
CDR3aa: CASSMRGGYTDTQYF

v_gene: TRBV3-1/TRBV3-2
d_gene: NA
j_gene: TRBJ1-2
len: 13
abundance: NA
CDR3nt: TGTGCCAGCAGCCAAGATCCCCGCCAGGCTCTGGCCTTC
CDR3aa: CASSQDPRQALAF

v_gene: TRBV4-3
d_gene: NA
j_gene: TRBJ1-1
len: 13
abundance: NA
CDR3nt: TGCGCCAGCAGCCAGACAGGTCTTGCTGAAGCTTTCTTT
CDR3aa: CASSQTGLAEAFF

v_gene: TRBV6-2/TRBV6-3
d_gene: TRBD1
j_gene: TRBJ2-1
len: 12
abundance: once
CDR3nt: TGTGCCAGCAGTCCACAGGGGTATGAGCAGTTCTTC
CDR3aa: CASSPQGYEQFF

v_gene: TRBV19
d_gene: NA
j_gene: TRBJ2-7
len: 11
abundance: NA
CDR3nt: TGTGCCAGTACAAACAGCCACGAGCAGTACTTC
CDR3aa: CASTNSHEQYF

v_gene: TRBV7-9
d_gene: TRBD1
j_gene: TRBJ1-1
len: 17
abundance: NA
CDR3nt: TGTGCCAGCAGCTCGTCCGGGACAGGAAATATGAACACTGAAGCTTTCTTT
CDR3aa: CASSSSGTGNMNTEAFF

v_gene: TRBV7-2
d_gene: NA
j_gene: TRBJ1-3
len: 15
abundance: NA
CDR3nt: TGTGCCAGCAGCTTACAGGGTGGGTCTGGAAACACCATATATTTT
CDR3aa: CASSLQGGSGNTIYF

v_gene: TRBV19
d_gene: NA
j_gene: TRBJ1-2
len: 11
abundance: NA
CDR3nt: TGTGCCAGTGGACCGGGGGATGGCTACACCTTC
CDR3aa: CASGPGDGYTF

v_gene: TRBV9
d_gene: NA
j_gene: TRBJ1-4
len: 14
abundance: once
CDR3nt: TGTGCCAGCAGCGTAGTGGGAGAGGGCGAAAAACTGTTTTTT
CDR3aa: CASSVVGEGEKLFF

v_gene: TRBV2
d_gene: NA
j_gene: TRBJ1-3
len: 15
abundance: NA
CDR3nt: TGTGCCAGCAGTGAACGGGAGAGCTCTGGAAACACCATATATTTT
CDR3aa: CASSERESSGNTIYF

v_gene: TRBV19
d_gene: NA
j_gene: TRBJ1-5
len: 14
abundance: NA
CDR3nt: TGTGCCAGTACCCCCCGGGGAGGCCCTCAGCCCCAGCATTTT
CDR3aa: CASTPRGGPQPQHF

v_gene: TRBV11-2
d_gene: TRBD1
j_gene: TRBJ2-1
len: 19
abundance: NA
CDR3nt: TGTGCCAGCAGCTTAGGGTGGTTTGGGGGGACAGGGGACAAGGATGAGCAGTTCTTC
CDR3aa: CASSLGWFGGTGDKDEQFF